This T cell receptor (beta chain) stems from a study of T-cell memory formation after mild COVID-19. Overall study: The study found TCR clusters largely donor specific. General study findings and limits: The finding that pre-infection memory included some responding clones suggested that cross-reactive memory joined. A balance of CD4 and CD8 characterized clones contracting day 15 to 85, whereas later expanders leaned CD4+.

The CDR3 extends over 13 amino acids. This clonotype has just a few counts. The antigen remains undetermined. With constant-segment primers, 5'RACE yielded cDNA libraries of TCR alpha and TCR beta that carried sample barcodes and UMIs. Each CDR3 protein gets one entry after TCRdb re-called the 5' RACE reads with MiXCR. Among more than 300,000 distinct CDR3 sequences listed, about 20% were seen once. The TCR sequence derives from a man between 18 and 35 years old who had mild COVID-19 (a few samples of this study predate the infection). Cell type and time point are not known. The chain is built from TRBV21-1 and TRBJ2-5. TRBV21-1 is a documented pseudogene. Sequences were obtained from PBMCs or a T cell subset sorted from them (not recorded which). The CDR3 DNA is TGTGCCAGCAGCACTTCGAGGCAAGAGACCCAGTACTTC. As protein: CASSTSRQETQYF.